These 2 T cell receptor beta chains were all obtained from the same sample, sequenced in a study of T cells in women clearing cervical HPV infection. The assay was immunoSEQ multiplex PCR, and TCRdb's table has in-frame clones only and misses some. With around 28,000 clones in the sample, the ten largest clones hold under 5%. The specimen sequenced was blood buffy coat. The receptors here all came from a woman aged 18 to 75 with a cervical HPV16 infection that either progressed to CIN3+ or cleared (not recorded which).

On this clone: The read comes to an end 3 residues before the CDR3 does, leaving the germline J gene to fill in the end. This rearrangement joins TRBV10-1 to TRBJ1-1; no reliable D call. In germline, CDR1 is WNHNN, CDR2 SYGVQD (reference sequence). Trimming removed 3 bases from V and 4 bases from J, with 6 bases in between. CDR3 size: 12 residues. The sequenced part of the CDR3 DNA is TGCGCCAGCAGTGACAGTTCCACTGAA. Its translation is CASSDSSTE. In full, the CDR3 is CASSDSSTEAFF.

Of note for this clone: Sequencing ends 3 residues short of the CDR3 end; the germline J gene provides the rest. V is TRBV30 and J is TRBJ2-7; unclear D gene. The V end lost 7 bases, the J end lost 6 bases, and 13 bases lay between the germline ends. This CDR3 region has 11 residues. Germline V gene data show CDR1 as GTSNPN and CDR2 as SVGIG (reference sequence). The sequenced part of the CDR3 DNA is TGTGCCTACTCAACAGCAGTCGAG. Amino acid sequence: CAYSTAVE. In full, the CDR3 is CAYSTAVEQYF.